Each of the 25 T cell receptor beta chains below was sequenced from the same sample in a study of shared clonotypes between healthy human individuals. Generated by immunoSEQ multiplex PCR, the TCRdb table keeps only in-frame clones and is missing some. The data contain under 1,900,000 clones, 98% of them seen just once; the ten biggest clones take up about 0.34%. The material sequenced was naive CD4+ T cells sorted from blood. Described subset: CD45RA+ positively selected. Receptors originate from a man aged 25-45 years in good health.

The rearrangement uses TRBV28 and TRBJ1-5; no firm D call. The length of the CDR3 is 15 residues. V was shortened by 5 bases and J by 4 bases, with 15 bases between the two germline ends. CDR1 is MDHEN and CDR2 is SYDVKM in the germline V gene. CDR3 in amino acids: CASSPRDGWNQPQHF. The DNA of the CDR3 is TGTGCCAGCAGTCCGAGAGACGGATGGAATCAGCCCCAGCATTTT.

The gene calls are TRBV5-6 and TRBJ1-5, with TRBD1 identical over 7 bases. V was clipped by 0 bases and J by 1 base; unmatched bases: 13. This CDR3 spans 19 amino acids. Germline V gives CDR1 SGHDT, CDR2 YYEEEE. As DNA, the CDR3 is TGTGCCAGCAGCTTGGGCTTGACAGGGTTAGGCTACAGCAATCAGCCCCAGCATTTT. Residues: CASSLGLTGLGYSNQPQHF. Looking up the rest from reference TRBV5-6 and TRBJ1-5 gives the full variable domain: DAGVTQSPTHLIKTRGQQVTLRCSPKSGHDTVSWYQQALGQGPQFIFQYYEEEERQRGNFPDRFSGHQFPNYSSELNVNALLLGDSALYLCASSLGLTGLGYSNQPQHFGDGTRLSIL.

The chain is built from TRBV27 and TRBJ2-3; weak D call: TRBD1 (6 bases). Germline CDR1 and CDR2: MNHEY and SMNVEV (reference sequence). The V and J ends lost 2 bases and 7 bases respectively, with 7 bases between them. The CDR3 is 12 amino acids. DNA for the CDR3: TGTGCCAGCAGTTTAAGGGGGTATACGCAGTATTTT. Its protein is CASSLRGYTQYF.

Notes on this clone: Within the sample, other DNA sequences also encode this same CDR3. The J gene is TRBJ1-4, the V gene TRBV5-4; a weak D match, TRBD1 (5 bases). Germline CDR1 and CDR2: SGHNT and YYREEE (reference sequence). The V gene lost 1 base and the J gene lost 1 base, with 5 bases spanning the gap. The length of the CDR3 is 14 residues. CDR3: CASSLQGTNEKLFF. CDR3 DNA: TGTGCCAGCAGCTTGCAGGGAACTAATGAAAAACTGTTTTTT.

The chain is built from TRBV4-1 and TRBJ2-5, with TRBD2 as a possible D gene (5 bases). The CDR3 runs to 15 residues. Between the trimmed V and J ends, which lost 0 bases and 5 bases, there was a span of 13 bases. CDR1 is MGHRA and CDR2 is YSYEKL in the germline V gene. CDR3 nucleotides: TGCGCCAGCAGCCAAGACCAACGAACTAGGGAGACCCAGTACTTC. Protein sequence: CASSQDQRTRETQYF.

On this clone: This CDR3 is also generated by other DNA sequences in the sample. The CDR3 bases are TGTGCCAGCTCACGGGGACAGGGCACCTACGAGCAGTACTTC. Its protein is CASSRGQGTYEQYF. The V gene is TRBV18, the J gene TRBJ2-7; 9 bases agree with TRBD1. The CDR3 length is 14 residues. The ends lost 4 bases at V and 2 bases at J; junction bases unmatched: 3. Germline values: CDR1 KGHSH, CDR2 LQKENI.

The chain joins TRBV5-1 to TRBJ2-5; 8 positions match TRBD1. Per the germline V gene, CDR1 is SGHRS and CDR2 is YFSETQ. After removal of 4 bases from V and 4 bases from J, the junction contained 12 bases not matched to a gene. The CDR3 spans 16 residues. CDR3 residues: CASSETAGGAGETQYF. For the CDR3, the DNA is TGCGCCAGCAGCGAGACAGCAGGGGGCGCGGGAGAGACCCAGTACTTC.

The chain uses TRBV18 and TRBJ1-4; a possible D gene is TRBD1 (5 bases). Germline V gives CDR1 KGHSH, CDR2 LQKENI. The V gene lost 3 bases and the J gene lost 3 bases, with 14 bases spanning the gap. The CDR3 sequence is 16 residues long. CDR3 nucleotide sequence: TGTGCCAGCTCACCCCAGATGACAGTTGCTAATGAAAAACTGTTTTTT. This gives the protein CASSPQMTVANEKLFF.

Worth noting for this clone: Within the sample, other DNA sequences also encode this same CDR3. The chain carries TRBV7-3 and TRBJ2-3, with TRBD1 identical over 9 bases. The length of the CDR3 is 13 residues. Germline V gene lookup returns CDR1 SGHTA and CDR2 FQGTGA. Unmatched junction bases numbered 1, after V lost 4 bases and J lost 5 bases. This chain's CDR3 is CASSSTGGDTQYF. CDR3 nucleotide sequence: TGTGCCAGCAGCTCGACAGGGGGAGATACGCAGTATTTT.

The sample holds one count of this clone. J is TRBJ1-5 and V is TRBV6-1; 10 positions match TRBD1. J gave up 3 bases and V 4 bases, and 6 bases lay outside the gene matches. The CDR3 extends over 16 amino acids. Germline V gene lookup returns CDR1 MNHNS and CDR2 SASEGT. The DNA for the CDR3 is TGTGCCAGCAGTGGAAGACAGGGGGCCTTCAATCAGCCCCAGCATTTT. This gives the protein CASSGRQGAFNQPQHF.

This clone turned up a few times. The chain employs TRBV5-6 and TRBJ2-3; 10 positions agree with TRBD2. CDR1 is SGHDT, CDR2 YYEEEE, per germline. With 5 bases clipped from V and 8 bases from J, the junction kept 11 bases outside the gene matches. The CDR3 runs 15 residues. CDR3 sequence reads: CASSSATSGWVTQYF. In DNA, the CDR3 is TGTGCCAGCAGTTCCGCGACTAGCGGGTGGGTTACGCAGTATTTT.

The CDR3 region is CASSEISGDRGRGKQYF. DNA of the CDR3: TGTGCCAGCAGTGAAATTTCGGGGGACAGGGGGCGCGGAAAGCAGTACTTC. The chain employs TRBV2 and TRBJ2-7; TRBD1 matches at 12 bases. The CDR3 sequence is 17 residues long. V lost 2 bases and J lost 8; bases outside the gene matches: 13. CDR1 is SNHLY, CDR2 FYNNEI, per germline. The complete variable domain, with remaining parts taken from reference TRBV2 and TRBJ2-7, reads EPEVTQTPSHQVTQMGQEVILRCVPISNHLYFYWYRQILGQKVEFLVSFYNNEISEKSEIFDDQFSVERPDGSNFTLKIRSTKLEDSAMYFCASSEISGDRGRGKQYFGPGTRLTVT.

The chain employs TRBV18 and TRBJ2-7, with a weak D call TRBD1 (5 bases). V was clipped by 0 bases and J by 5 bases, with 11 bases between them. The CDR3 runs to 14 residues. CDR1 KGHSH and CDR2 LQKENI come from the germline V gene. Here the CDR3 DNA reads TGTGCCAGCTCACCACCAAACAGGCTCGACGAGCAGTACTTC. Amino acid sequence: CASSPPNRLDEQYF.

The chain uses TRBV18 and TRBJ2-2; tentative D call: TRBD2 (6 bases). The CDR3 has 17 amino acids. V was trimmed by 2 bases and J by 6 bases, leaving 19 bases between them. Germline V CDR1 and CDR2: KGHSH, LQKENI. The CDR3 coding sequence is TGTGCCAGCTCACCAACTCCCGGGAGTAGATCCGCCGGGGAGCTGTTTTTT. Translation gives CASSPTPGSRSAGELFF.

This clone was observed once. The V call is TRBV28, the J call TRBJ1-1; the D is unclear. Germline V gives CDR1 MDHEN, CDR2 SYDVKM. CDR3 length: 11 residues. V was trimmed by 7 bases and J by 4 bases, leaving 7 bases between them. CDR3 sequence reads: CASTPFTEAFF. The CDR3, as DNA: TGTGCCAGCACCCCCTTCACTGAAGCTTTCTTT.

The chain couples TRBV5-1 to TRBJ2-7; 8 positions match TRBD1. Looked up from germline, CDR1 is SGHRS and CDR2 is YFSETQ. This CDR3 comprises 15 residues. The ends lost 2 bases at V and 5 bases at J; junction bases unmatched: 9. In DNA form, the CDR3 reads TGCGCCAGCAGCTTCTGGCAGGGGGCGCTTAACGAGCAGTACTTC. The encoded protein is CASSFWQGALNEQYF.

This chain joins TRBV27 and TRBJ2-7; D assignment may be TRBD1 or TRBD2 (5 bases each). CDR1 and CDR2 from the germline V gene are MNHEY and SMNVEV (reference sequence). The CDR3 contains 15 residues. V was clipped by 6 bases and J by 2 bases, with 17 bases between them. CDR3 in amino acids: CASRGVGRRTYEQYF. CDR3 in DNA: TGTGCCAGCAGGGGGGTGGGCAGGAGAACCTACGAGCAGTACTTC.

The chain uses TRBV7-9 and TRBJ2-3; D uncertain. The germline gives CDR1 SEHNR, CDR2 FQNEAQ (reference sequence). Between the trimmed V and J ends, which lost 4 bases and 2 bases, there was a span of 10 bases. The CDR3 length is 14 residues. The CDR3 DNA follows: TGTGCCAGCAGCTACAACAGCCTCACAGATACGCAGTATTTT. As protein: CASSYNSLTDTQYF.

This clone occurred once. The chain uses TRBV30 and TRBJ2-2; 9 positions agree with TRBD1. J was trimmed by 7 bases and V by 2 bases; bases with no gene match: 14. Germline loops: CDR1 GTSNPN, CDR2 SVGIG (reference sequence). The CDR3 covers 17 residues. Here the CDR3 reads CAWSTRSGTGLGGELFF. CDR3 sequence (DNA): TGTGCCTGGAGTACCCGGAGCGGGACAGGGTTGGGCGGGGAGCTGTTTTTT. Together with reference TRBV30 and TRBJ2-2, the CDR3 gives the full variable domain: SQTIHQWPATLVQPVGSPLSLECTVEGTSNPNLYWYRQAAGRGLQLLFYSVGIGQISSEVPQNLSASRPQDRQFILSSKKLLLSDSGFYLCAWSTRSGTGLGGELFFGEGSRLTVL.

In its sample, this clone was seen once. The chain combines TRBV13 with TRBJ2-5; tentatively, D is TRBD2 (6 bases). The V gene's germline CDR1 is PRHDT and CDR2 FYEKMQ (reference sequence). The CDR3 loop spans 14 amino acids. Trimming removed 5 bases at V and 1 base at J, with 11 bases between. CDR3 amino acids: CASSPVAVQETQYF. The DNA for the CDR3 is TGTGCCAGCAGCCCAGTAGCGGTCCAAGAGACCCAGTACTTC.

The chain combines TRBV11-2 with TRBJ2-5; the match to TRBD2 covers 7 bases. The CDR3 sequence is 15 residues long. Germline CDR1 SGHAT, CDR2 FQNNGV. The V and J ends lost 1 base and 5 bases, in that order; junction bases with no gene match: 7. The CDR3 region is CASSLVSGGSETQYF. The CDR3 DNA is TGTGCCAGCAGCTTAGTGTCGGGAGGCAGCGAGACCCAGTACTTC.

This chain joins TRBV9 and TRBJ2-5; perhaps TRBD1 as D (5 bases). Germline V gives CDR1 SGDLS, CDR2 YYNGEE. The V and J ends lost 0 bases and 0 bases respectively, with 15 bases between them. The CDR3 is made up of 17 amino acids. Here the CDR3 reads CASSVAGSRQYQETQYF. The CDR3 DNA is TGTGCCAGCAGCGTAGCGGGCAGCCGACAGTACCAAGAGACCCAGTACTTC.

DNA of the CDR3: TGTGCCAGCAGCTACTGGGACAGGTCTAATGAAAAACTGTTTTTT. It specifies CASSYWDRSNEKLFF. The chain recombines TRBV7-8 with TRBJ1-4, with 8 bases that match TRBD1. Germline V gene lookup returns CDR1 SGHVS and CDR2 FQNEAQ. J gave up 3 bases and V 4 bases, and 4 bases lay outside the gene matches. This CDR3 region has 15 residues. Full variable domain (remainder filled in from reference TRBV7-8 and TRBJ1-4): GAGVSQSPRYKVAKRGQDVALRCDPISGHVSLFWYQQALGQGPEFLTYFQNEAQLDKSGLPSDRFFAERPEGSVSTLKIQRTQQEDSAVYLCASSYWDRSNEKLFFGSGTQLSVL.

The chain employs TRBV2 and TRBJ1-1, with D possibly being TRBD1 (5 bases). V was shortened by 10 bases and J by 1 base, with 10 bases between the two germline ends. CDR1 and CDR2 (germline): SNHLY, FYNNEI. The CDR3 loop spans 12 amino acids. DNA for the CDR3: TGTGCCACCAGGGCTGCGAACACTGAAGCTTTCTTT. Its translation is CATRAANTEAFF.

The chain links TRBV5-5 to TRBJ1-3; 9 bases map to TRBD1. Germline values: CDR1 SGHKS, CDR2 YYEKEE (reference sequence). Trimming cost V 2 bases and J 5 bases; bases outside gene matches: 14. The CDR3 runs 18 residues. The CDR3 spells CASSFQPPGQGSRNTIYF. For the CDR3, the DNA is TGTGCCAGCAGCTTCCAACCCCCGGGACAGGGTTCTAGAAACACCATATATTTT.